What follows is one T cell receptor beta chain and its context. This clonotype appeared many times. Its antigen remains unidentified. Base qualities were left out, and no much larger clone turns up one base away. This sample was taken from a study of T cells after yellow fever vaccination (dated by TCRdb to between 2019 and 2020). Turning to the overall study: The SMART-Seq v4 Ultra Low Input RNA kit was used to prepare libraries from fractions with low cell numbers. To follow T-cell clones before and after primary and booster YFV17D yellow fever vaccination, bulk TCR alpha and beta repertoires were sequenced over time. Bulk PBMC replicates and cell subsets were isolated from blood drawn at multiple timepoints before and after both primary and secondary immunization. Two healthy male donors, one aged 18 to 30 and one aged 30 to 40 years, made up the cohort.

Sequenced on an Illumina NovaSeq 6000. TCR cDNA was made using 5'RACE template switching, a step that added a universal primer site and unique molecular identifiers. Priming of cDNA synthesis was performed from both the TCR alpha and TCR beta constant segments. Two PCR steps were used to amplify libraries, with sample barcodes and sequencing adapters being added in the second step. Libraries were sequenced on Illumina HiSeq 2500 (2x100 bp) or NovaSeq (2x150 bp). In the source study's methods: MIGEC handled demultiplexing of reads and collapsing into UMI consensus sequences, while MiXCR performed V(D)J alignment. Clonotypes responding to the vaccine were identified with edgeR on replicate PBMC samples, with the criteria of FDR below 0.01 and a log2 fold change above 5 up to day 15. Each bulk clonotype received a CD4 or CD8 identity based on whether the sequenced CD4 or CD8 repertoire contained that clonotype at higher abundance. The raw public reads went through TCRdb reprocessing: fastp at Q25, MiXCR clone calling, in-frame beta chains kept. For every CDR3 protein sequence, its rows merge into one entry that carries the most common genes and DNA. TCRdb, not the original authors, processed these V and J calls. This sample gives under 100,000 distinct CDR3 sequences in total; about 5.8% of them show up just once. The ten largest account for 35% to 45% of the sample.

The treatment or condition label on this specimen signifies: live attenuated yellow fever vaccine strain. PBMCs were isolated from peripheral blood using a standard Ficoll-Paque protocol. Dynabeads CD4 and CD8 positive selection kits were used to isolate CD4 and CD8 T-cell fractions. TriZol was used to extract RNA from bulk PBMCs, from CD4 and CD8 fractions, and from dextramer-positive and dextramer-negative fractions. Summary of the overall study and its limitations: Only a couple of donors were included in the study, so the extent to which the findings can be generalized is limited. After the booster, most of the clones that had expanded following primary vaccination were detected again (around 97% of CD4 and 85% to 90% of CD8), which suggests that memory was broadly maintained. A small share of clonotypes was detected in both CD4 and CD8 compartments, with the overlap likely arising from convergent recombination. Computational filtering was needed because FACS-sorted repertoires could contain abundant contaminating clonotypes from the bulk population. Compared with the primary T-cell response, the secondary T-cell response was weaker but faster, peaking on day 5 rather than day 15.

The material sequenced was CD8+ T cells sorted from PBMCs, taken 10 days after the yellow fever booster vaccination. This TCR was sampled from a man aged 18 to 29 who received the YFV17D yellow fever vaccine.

The DNA is as follows: TGTGCCAGCAGCAATACTGGGACAGGGAACTATGGCTACACCTTC. This gives the protein CASSNTGTGNYGYTF. The V and J segments used are TRBV12-3 or TRBV12-4 and TRBJ1-2; 9 middle bases align to TRBD1. From cysteine to phenylalanine, the CDR3 is 15 amino acids long. Here the CDR3 DNA is all that survives: 45 bases in frame from base 1. Trimming leaves V shorter by 6 bases and J shorter by 2 bases, with the junction holding 7 bases beyond the gene matches.